The subject of this entry is one TCR beta chain. Its specificity is not known. PCR involved 60 Vbeta and 13 Jbeta primers. The protocol was immunoSEQ multiplex PCR, while the TCRdb copy is restricted to in-frame clones and leaves out a portion. The sample lists around 120,000 clones, 70% to 80% occurring once. The data stem from a study of cytomegalovirus exposure and HLA in healthy donors. The wider study: The Caucasian-associated ancestry cluster held around 76% of 398 genotyped donors.

This CDR3 has 16 residues. The junction had 5 bases not matched to a gene; V was cut back by 1 base and J by 2 bases. CDR1 and CDR2 from the germline V gene are MNHNS and SASEGT. Overall study findings and caveats: Per a later analysis, about 17,000 TCR beta sequences showed association with HLA alleles at 0.05 false discovery rate. Per a later analysis, HLA-associated TCR beta chains showed more clonal expansion than other, equally common TCR beta chains. Further analysis was carried out later, and it showed several of the most significant clusters appearing linked to common viral pathogens.

The V gene is TRBV6-1, the J gene TRBJ2-7; the match to TRBD1 covers 10 bases. What was sequenced was PBMCs. This receptor was taken from a female donor in good health and CMV-seropositive. CDR3 residues: CASSEVGGTGAYEQYF. The DNA for the CDR3 is TGTGCCAGCAGTGAAGTGGGGGGGACAGGGGCCTACGAGCAGTACTTC.